This T cell receptor beta chain comes out of a study of T cells in Graves' hyperthyroidism and ophthalmopathy. Study information: Before treatment of any kind, peripheral blood was taken at initial diagnosis.

Concerning this clonotype: The antigen remains unidentified.

Uncontrolled infection, other autoimmune disease, pregnancy or lactation disqualified patients from enrolment. Diagnostic assessment was based on clinical symptoms, serum thyroxine and TRAb, thyroid ultrasound and orbital computed tomography. V lost 4 bases and J lost 3, with 22 bases in between. Germline assignment: CDR1 SQVTM and CDR2 ANQGSEA. This CDR3 spans 17 amino acids. Study-wide points: Most clonotypes expanded in thyroid above 0.001 were likewise present in blood.

Amplified TCR beta CDR3 regions derived from RNA transcripts. The HTBI primer set drove a first-round RT-PCR of the TCR CDR3. TCRdb re-analysed the multiplex PCR reads in MiXCR, keeping a single row per CDR3 protein. Among approximately 610,000 distinct CDR3 sequences listed, around 15% were seen once. The chain is built from TRBV29-1 and TRBJ2-1; D is possibly TRBD1 (5 bases). The source material was blood. The clonotype comes from a woman in her 40s with Graves' ophthalmopathy. CDR3 DNA: TGCAGCGTTGGTGGGGCATACACCGTTTTGATCTACAATGAGCAGTTCTTC. Its protein product is CSVGGAYTVLIYNEQFF.